This is a list of T cell receptor beta chains from one sample in a study of blood T cell repertoires in COVID-19. Assay used: immunoSEQ multiplex PCR; TCRdb lists only in-frame clones, some missing. The sample includes around 180,000 clones, more than 80% of them seen just once. What was sequenced was PBMCs or T cells enriched from blood (not recorded which). The receptor set was obtained from a man aged 50-59 years who had recovered from COVID-19. Each CDR3 is given with its conserved first and last residue. D genes are given only for firm matches. Rows give clone size only sometimes, using once, few, many, or a class for an expanded clone.

TRBV7-6	-	TRBD2	TRBJ2-3	CASSFGLAGGDTQYF	TGTGCCAGCAGCTTCGGACTAGCGGGGGGTGATACGCAGTATTTT
TRBV9	-	-	TRBJ2-3	CASSVGGGGPDTQYF	TGTGCCAGCAGCGTAGGAGGGGGGGGGCCAGATACGCAGTATTTT
TRBV12-3/TRBV12-4	-	TRBD1	TRBJ2-1	CASSLVGDRQQFF	TGTGCCAGCAGTTTAGTGGGGGACAGGCAACAGTTCTTC
TRBV7-2	-	TRBD1	TRBJ1-2	CASSQYDRVKGYTF	TGTGCCAGCAGCCAATACGACAGGGTTAAAGGCTACACCTTC
TRBV9	-	TRBD2	TRBJ2-3	CASSTPGTSGGSTDTQYF	TGTGCCAGCAGCACCCCCGGGACTAGCGGGGGAAGCACAGATACGCAGTATTTT
TRBV6-2/TRBV6-3	once	-	TRBJ1-5	CASSEENQPQHF	TGTGCCAGCAGCGAGGAGAATCAGCCCCAGCATTTT
TRBV3-1/TRBV3-2	once	-	TRBJ2-1	CASTSGTGQFF	TGTGCCAGCACTTCCGGGACTGGGCAGTTCTTC
TRBV27	-	TRBD1	TRBJ2-7	CASSLRGSGGYEQYF	TGTGCCAGCAGTTTGAGAGGGTCAGGGGGCTACGAGCAGTACTTC
TRBV19	-	-	TRBJ2-3	CASSIDTGGTDTQYF	TGTGCCAGTAGTATAGACACAGGTGGCACAGATACGCAGTATTTT
TRBV6-2/TRBV6-3	-	TRBD2	TRBJ2-5	CASSYVRGGDEETQYF	TGTGCCAGCAGTTACGTCCGGGGGGGGGATGAAGAGACCCAGTACTTC
TRBV3-1/TRBV3-2	-	-	TRBJ1-1	CASSRSVGGRNTEAFF	TGTGCCAGCAGCCGGTCAGTAGGAGGGAGAAACACTGAAGCTTTCTTT
TRBV5-1	-	-	TRBJ1-6	CASSWGDRHNSPLHF	TGCGCCAGCAGCTGGGGCGACAGACATAATTCACCCCTCCACTTT
TRBV7-9	once	-	TRBJ1-1	CASNLSGGGSTEAFF	TGTGCCAGCAACTTGTCTGGGGGAGGCAGCACTGAAGCTTTCTTT
TRBV5-1	-	-	TRBJ1-3	CASSLARPRAGNTIYF	TGCGCCAGCAGCTTGGCCCGGCCCCGGGCTGGAAACACCATATATTTT
TRBV7-2	once	-	TRBJ1-3	CASSYLERGNTIYF	TGTGCCAGCAGCTATCTGGAGAGGGGAAACACCATATATTTT
TRBV19	-	-	TRBJ1-1	CASSAGAGTEAFF	TGTGCCAGTAGTGCAGGGGCCGGCACTGAAGCTTTCTTT
TRBV3-1/TRBV3-2	few	TRBD2	TRBJ2-3	CASSQVSGGAATDTQYF	TGTGCCAGCAGCCAAGTTAGCGGGGGGGCCGCCACAGATACGCAGTATTTT
TRBV28	-	-	TRBJ2-3	CASSSRGDPPDTQYF	TGTGCCAGCAGTTCCCGCGGGGACCCCCCAGATACGCAGTATTTT
TRBV14	-	-	TRBJ1-1	CASSPSRRVYTEAFF	TGTGCCAGCAGCCCCTCTCGGCGGGTCTATACTGAAGCTTTCTTT
TRBV10-1	-	-	TRBJ1-1	CASSETVNTEAFF	TGCGCCAGCAGCGAGACAGTCAACACTGAAGCTTTCTTT
TRBV6-6	-	TRBD2	TRBJ2-3	CASTLAGGRSDTQYF	TGTGCCAGCACCCTAGCGGGGGGGCGGTCAGATACGCAGTATTTT
TRBV5-1	-	-	TRBJ1-1	CASSYSLPTDLNTEAFF	TGCGCCAGCAGCTACTCACTCCCGACAGACTTGAACACTGAAGCTTTCTTT
TRBV5-5	-	-	TRBJ2-2	CASSLLSSAGRVTGELFF	TGTGCCAGCAGCTTGCTTTCGTCGGCGGGGAGAGTCACCGGGGAGCTGTTTTTT
TRBV2	few	-	TRBJ2-7	CASAPLMGRSSYEQYF	TGTGCCAGCGCCCCTTTAATGGGTAGGAGCTCCTACGAGCAGTACTTC
TRBV6-5	-	-	TRBJ1-5	CATSPGTRETQHF	TGTGCCACCTCTCCTGGGACCCGGGAGACACAGCATTTT
TRBV5-1	-	TRBD2	TRBJ2-3	CASSFSPRASGVDTQYF	TGCGCCAGCAGTTTCTCCCCCCGGGCTAGCGGGGTAGATACGCAGTATTTT
TRBV6-1	-	-	TRBJ1-6	CASSDQDTPRVSSPLHF	TGTGCCAGCAGTGATCAAGACACTCCGAGGGTTAGTTCACCCCTCCACTTT
TRBV6-6	-	-	TRBJ2-2	CASSLQSTGELFF	TGTGCCAGCAGCTTACAGAGCACCGGGGAGCTGTTTTTT
TRBV11-1	-	-	TRBJ2-3	CASSLAQWGADTQYF	TGTGCCAGCAGCTTAGCCCAGTGGGGGGCAGATACGCAGTATTTT
TRBV5-6	-	TRBD2	TRBJ2-1	CASSSGTSGVRSLRNEQFF	TGTGCCAGCAGCAGCGGGACTAGCGGGGTAAGATCCCTTAGGAATGAGCAGTTCTTC
TRBV7-9	-	-	TRBJ1-1	CASSVFSGRNAEAFF	TGTGCCAGCAGCGTTTTTTCGGGTAGGAACGCTGAAGCTTTCTTT
TRBV7-8	once	TRBD1	TRBJ1-3	CASSTRTGQGNTIYF	TGTGCCAGCAGCACGAGGACAGGGCAAGGAAACACCATATATTTT
TRBV4-2	few	-	TRBJ1-4	CASSHTSTGRANEKLFF	TGTGCCAGCAGCCATACCTCCACAGGCCGCGCTAATGAAAAACTGTTTTTT
TRBV30	-	-	TRBJ1-2	CAWDRGSGYTF	TGTGCCTGGGACCGGGGTAGCGGCTACACCTTC
TRBV5-6	-	-	TRBJ2-3	CASSFGSTDTQYF	TGTGCCAGCAGCTTCGGGAGCACAGATACGCAGTATTTT
TRBV13	-	-	TRBJ2-7	CASSKGHRGYEQYF	TGTGCCAGCAGCAAGGGCCATCGGGGTTACGAGCAGTACTTC
TRBV4-1	-	TRBD1	TRBJ1-4	CASSLSGGSTNEKLFF	TGCGCCAGCAGTTTATCAGGGGGCTCGACTAATGAAAAACTGTTTTTT
TRBV18	few	-	TRBJ2-2	CASPTRVGGTGELFF	TGTGCCAGCCCGACCAGGGTCGGTGGGACCGGGGAGCTGTTTTTT
TRBV19	-	TRBD2	TRBJ2-7	CASSRSGGLEQYF	TGTGCCAGTAGTAGGAGCGGGGGCCTCGAGCAGTACTTC
TRBV19	many	TRBD1	TRBJ1-2	CASSNRGQGSYGYTF	TGTGCCAGTAGTAATAGGGGACAGGGCTCCTATGGCTACACCTTC
TRBV5-1	-	-	TRBJ2-3	CASSVIIDTDTQYF	TGCGCCAGCAGCGTAATCATAGACACAGATACGCAGTATTTT
TRBV9	-	-	TRBJ1-2	CASSVASGSGGYTF	TGTGCCAGCAGCGTAGCGTCCGGGAGCGGCGGCTACACCTTC
TRBV7-9	many	TRBD2	TRBJ2-3	CASSGEKRGLFSTDTQYF	TGTGCCAGCAGCGGCGAGAAGCGGGGGTTATTTAGCACAGATACGCAGTATTTT
TRBV12-2	-	-	TRBJ2-7	CASRLDTYRGLAEQYF	TGTGCAAGTCGCTTAGACACTTACAGGGGTCTGGCCGAGCAGTACTTC
TRBV6-5	-	-	TRBJ1-3	CASSYDRGNTIYF	TGTGCCAGCAGTTACGATAGAGGAAACACCATATATTTT
TRBV21-1	-	-	TRBJ2-3	CARYVAGATPDTQYF	TGTGCCAGATATGTAGCGGGGGCCACGCCAGATACGCAGTATTTT
TRBV10-3	-	-	TRBJ2-1	CAISESGDYRDRKFF	TGTGCCATCAGTGAGTCTGGGGACTACAGGGATAGAAAGTTCTTC
TRBV27	-	-	TRBJ2-7	CASSPRTATYEQYF	TGTGCCAGCAGTCCCAGGACAGCCACCTACGAGCAGTACTTC
TRBV7-9	few	-	TRBJ2-7	CASSLVGGYRSYEQYF	TGTGCCAGCAGCTTAGTGGGAGGCTACCGCTCCTACGAGCAGTACTTC
TRBV29-1	-	-	TRBJ1-2	CSEVTVAGDYTF	TGCAGCGAAGTGACAGTCGCCGGCGACTACACCTTC
TRBV6-5	-	TRBD2	TRBJ2-1	CASSNGGSSYNEQFF	TGTGCCAGCAGCAACGGGGGGAGCTCCTACAATGAGCAGTTCTTC
TRBV19	-	-	TRBJ1-5	CASSSRQALSNQPQHF	TGTGCCAGTAGTTCACGACAGGCGCTTAGCAATCAGCCCCAGCATTTT
TRBV11-2	-	TRBD2	TRBJ2-5	CASSFERGGRTQYF	TGTGCCAGCAGCTTTGAGCGGGGTGGGAGGACCCAGTACTTC
TRBV6-6	once	TRBD1	TRBJ1-6	CASSYEGARSPLHF	TGTGCCAGCAGTTACGAGGGGGCAAGGTCACCCCTCCACTTT
TRBV5-4	-	-	TRBJ2-2	CASSPALMGAGGELFF	TGTGCCAGCAGCCCCGCCCTGATGGGGGCCGGCGGGGAGCTGTTTTTT